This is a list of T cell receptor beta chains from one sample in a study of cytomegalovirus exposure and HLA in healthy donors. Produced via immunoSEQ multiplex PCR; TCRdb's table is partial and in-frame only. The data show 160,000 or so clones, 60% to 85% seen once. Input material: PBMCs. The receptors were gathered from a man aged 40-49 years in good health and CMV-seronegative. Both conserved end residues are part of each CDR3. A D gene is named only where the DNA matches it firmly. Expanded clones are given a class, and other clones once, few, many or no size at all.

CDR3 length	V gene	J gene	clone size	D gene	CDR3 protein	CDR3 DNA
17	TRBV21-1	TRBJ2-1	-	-	CASSKAQREEKGNEQFF	TGTGCCAGCAGCAAAGCCCAGCGGGAGGAAAAGGGCAATGAGCAGTTCTTC
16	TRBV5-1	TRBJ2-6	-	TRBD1	CASSSTGASGANVLTF	TGCGCCAGCAGCTCAACAGGGGCATCTGGGGCCAACGTCCTGACTTTC
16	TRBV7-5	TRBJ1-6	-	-	CARRYREGSYNSPLHF	TGTGCCAGAAGATACAGGGAAGGCTCCTATAATTCACCCCTCCACTTT
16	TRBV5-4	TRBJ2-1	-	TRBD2	CASSPGLAGAYNEQFF	TGTGCCAGCAGCCCAGGTCTAGCGGGAGCCTACAATGAGCAGTTCTTC
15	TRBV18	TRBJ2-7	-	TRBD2	CASSPTGTRSYEQYF	TGTGCCAGCTCACCCACCGGGACTAGGTCCTACGAGCAGTACTTC
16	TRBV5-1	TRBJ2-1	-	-	CASSLAVFKSYNEQFF	TGCGCCAGCAGCTTGGCAGTCTTTAAGTCTTACAATGAGCAGTTCTTC
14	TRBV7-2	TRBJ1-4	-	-	CASSSRLAEEKLFF	TGTGCCAGCAGCTCTCGGCTGGCGGAGGAAAAACTGTTTTTT
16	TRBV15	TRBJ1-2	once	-	CATSRDFGRRSYGYTF	TGTGCCACCAGCAGAGATTTTGGCAGAAGATCCTATGGCTACACCTTC
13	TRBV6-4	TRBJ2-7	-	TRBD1	CASSEQQGGQQYF	TGTGCCAGCAGTGAGCAACAGGGGGGCCAGCAGTACTTC
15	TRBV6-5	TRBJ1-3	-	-	CASSFGGVSGNTIYF	TGTGCCAGCAGTTTCGGGGGTGTCTCCGGAAACACCATATATTTT
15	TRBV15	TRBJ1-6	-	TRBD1	CATSRRDRAGPPLHF	TGTGCCACCAGCAGACGGGACAGGGCAGGCCCACCCCTCCACTTT
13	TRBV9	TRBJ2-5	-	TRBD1	CASSAQGVETQYF	TGTGCCAGCAGCGCCCAGGGGGTAGAGACCCAGTACTTC
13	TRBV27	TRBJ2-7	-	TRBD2	CASQSGSSYEQYF	TGTGCCAGCCAAAGCGGGAGCTCCTACGAGCAGTACTTC
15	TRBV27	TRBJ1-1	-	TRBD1	CASSLSQTGGTEAFF	TGTGCCAGCAGTTTATCCCAAACAGGGGGTACTGAAGCTTTCTTT
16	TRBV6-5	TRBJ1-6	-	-	CASSYFGDSYNSPLHF	TGTGCCAGCAGTTACTTCGGGGACTCCTATAATTCACCCCTCCACTTT
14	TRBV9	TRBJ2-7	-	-	CASSASQGPYEQYF	TGTGCCAGCAGCGCATCCCAGGGCCCCTACGAGCAGTACTTC
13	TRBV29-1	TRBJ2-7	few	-	CSVDGGGLYEQYF	TGCAGCGTTGATGGGGGAGGTTTATACGAGCAGTACTTC
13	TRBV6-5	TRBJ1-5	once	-	CASSLAGAQPQHF	TGTGCCAGCAGTCTCGCGGGGGCTCAGCCCCAGCATTTT
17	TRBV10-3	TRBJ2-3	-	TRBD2	CAIRETSGGRGTDTQYF	TGTGCCATCCGTGAAACTAGCGGGGGCCGGGGCACAGATACGCAGTATTTT
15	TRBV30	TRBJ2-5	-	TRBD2	CAWSPETSGQETQYF	TGTGCCTGGAGTCCCGAGACTAGCGGCCAAGAGACCCAGTACTTC
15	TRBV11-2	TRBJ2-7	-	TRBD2	CASSLVASGRYEQYF	TGTGCCAGCAGCTTAGTGGCTAGCGGGAGATACGAGCAGTACTTC
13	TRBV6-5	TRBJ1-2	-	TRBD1	CASSRDRYYGYTF	TGTGCCAGCAGTCGGGACAGATACTATGGCTACACCTTC
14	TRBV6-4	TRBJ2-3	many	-	CASSGGLSTDTQYF	TGTGCCAGCAGTGGTGGACTGAGCACAGATACGCAGTATTTT
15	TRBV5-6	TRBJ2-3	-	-	CASSLRAGLADTQYF	TGTGCCAGCAGCCTTAGGGCAGGGCTTGCAGATACGCAGTATTTT
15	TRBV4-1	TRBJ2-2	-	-	CASSQEGAGGGELFF	TGCGCCAGCAGCCAAGAGGGGGCGGGTGGCGGGGAGCTGTTTTTT
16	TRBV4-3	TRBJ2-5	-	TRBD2	CASSQDFGDYGATQYF	TGCGCCAGCAGCCAAGACTTTGGGGACTACGGCGCGACCCAGTACTTC
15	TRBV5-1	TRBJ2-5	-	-	CASSLVPGSQETQYF	TGCGCCAGCAGCTTGGTTCCTGGCTCCCAAGAGACCCAGTACTTC
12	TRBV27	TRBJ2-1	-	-	CASSSLAREQFF	TGTGCCAGCAGCTCCTTAGCCCGGGAGCAGTTCTTC
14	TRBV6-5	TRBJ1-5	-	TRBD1	CASSWTGGNQPQHF	TGTGCCAGCAGCTGGACAGGGGGAAATCAGCCCCAGCATTTT
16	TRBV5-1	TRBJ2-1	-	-	CASSLQGSSSYNEQFF	TGCGCCAGCAGCTTACAGGGTTCGAGCTCCTACAATGAGCAGTTCTTC
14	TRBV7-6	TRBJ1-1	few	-	CASSPDSVGVEAFF	TGTGCCAGCAGCCCAGACTCCGTAGGCGTTGAAGCTTTCTTT
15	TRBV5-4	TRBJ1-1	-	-	CASSSQGVKNTEAFF	TGTGCCAGCAGCTCACAGGGAGTGAAGAACACTGAAGCTTTCTTT
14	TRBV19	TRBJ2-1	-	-	CASSIGGSMNEQFF	TGTGCCAGTAGTATTGGGGGGAGTATGAATGAGCAGTTCTTC
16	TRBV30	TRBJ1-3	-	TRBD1	CAWSLLQGARGNTIYF	TGTGCCTGGAGCTTACTACAGGGGGCGAGGGGAAACACCATATATTTT
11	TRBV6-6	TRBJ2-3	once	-	CASTRGDTQYF	TGTGCCAGCACCCGAGGGGATACGCAGTATTTT
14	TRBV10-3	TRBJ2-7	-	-	CAISTGRTEYEQYF	TGTGCCATCAGTACCGGACGGACAGAGTACGAGCAGTACTTC
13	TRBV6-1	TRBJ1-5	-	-	CASSELRSQPQHF	TGTGCCAGCAGTGAATTAAGGAGTCAGCCCCAGCATTTT
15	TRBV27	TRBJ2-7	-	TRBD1	CASGSRGQGPYEQYF	TGTGCCAGCGGCTCTCGGGGACAGGGGCCTTACGAGCAGTACTTC
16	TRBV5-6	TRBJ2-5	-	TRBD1	CASSLKLGQEQETQYF	TGTGCCAGCAGCTTGAAACTGGGACAGGAGCAAGAGACCCAGTACTTC
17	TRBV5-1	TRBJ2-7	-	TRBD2	CASSLGLAGYSSYEQYF	TGCGCCAGCAGCTTGGGACTAGCGGGGTACTCCTCCTACGAGCAGTACTTC
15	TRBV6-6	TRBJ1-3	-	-	CASSSEGSSGNTIYF	TGTGCCAGCAGTTCAGAAGGGAGCTCTGGAAACACCATATATTTT
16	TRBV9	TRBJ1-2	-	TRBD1	CASSANLDQGAEGYTF	TGTGCCAGCAGCGCGAATCTCGATCAGGGGGCAGAAGGCTACACCTTC
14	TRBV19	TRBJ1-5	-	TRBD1	CASSIGQGAQPQHF	TGTGCCAGTAGTATAGGACAGGGGGCTCAGCCCCAGCATTTT
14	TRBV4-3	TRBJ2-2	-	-	CASSQEGSTGELFF	TGCGCCAGCAGCCAAGAGGGGAGCACCGGGGAGCTGTTTTTT
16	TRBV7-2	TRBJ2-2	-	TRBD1	CASSLVTGGVAGELFF	TGTGCCAGCAGCTTAGTGACAGGGGGTGTCGCCGGGGAGCTGTTTTTT
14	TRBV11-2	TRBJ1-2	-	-	CASRASLRGYGYTF	TGTGCCAGCAGGGCTAGTCTGCGGGGCTATGGCTACACCTTC
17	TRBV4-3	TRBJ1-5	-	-	CASSQEHWQGGSQPQHF	TGCGCCAGCAGCCAAGAACACTGGCAGGGCGGGAGTCAGCCCCAGCATTTT
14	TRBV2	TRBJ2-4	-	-	CASSPIRSSGIQYF	TGTGCCAGCAGCCCCATCCGGTCATCTGGCATTCAGTACTTC
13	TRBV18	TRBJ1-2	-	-	CASSPTREDGYTF	TGTGCCAGCTCCCCCACCAGGGAAGATGGCTACACCTTC
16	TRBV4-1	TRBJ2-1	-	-	CASSQAPGEVYNEQFF	TGCGCCAGCAGCCAGGCTCCAGGCGAAGTTTACAATGAGCAGTTCTTC
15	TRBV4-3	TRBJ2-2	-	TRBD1	CASRWDRGQPGELFF	TGCGCCAGCAGATGGGACAGGGGTCAACCCGGGGAGCTGTTTTTT
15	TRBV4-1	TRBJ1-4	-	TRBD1	CASSLQGSGNEKLFF	TGCGCCAGCAGTCTACAGGGGTCGGGTAATGAAAAACTGTTTTTT
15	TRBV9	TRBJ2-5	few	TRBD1	CASSAGQGSGETQYF	TGTGCCAGCAGCGCTGGACAGGGGAGCGGAGAGACCCAGTACTTC